This TCR beta chain was found in a study of blood T cell repertoires in COVID-19. The overall study: Samples came from the United States, Italy and Spain, spanning acute and convalescent COVID-19.

Participants spanned ages about 18 to 90 years and resided in about two dozen US areas. Participants were placed into cohorts based on the clinical history they reported. In the authors' workflow: Scientists estimated how many nucleated cells there were by amplifying reference gene primers. Libraries were prepared by immunoSEQ multiplex PCR; TCRdb keeps only in-frame clonotypes and omits some of them. The V and J calls and the clone size are those of that table, but D and trimming were determined from the DNA. The sample has fewer than 250,000 clones, roughly 86% seen once. The CDR3 covers 14 residues. The ends were cut back, 2 bases at V and 6 bases at J, with 11 bases in the middle. Germline values: CDR1 SGHRS, CDR2 YFSETQ.

What was sequenced was PBMCs or T cells enriched from blood (not recorded which). The V call is TRBV5-1, the J call TRBJ2-2, with D perhaps TRBD1 (6 bases). The sequence was collected from a woman aged 25 to 39 with acute COVID-19. CDR3 nucleotide sequence: TGCGCCAGCAGCTTCTACACAGGGTCCGGGGAGCTGTTTTTT. Translation: CASSFYTGSGELFF.